Below are 15 T cell receptor beta chains sequenced from a single sample in a study of vaccination and CD4 T cells after COVID-19. Sequencing of DNA taken from cultured CD4+ T cells relied on the Oncomine TCR Beta short-read assay. Each CDR3 protein is one row after TCRdb ran MiXCR on the PCR reads. Found here are about 4,400 distinct CDR3 sequences, about 37% of them singletons; the top ten hold 56%. These receptors lack a known antigen. Documented treatment: roughly 10-day PBMC culture with coronavirus spike peptide pools or control peptides (ViraFEST assay). The source material was CD4+ T cells from blood, cultured in vitro, sampled after SARS-CoV-2 vaccination. Receptors were obtained from a human donor who had recovered from COVID-19.

This clonotype is medium-sized (0.01 to 0.1%) by share. The chain links TRBV20-1 to TRBJ1-1; D uncertain. Germline CDR1 reads DFQATT; CDR2 reads SNEGSKA (reference sequence). The V gene lost 3 bases and the J gene lost 8 bases, with 13 bases spanning the gap. The CDR3 sequence is 12 residues long. In DNA, the CDR3 is TGCAGTGCTAGCGGGGTCGGAAGCGAAGCTTTCTTT. It encodes CSASGVGSEAFF.

The J gene is TRBJ1-2, the V gene TRBV12-5; a possible D gene is TRBD1 (5 bases). CDR3 size: 14 residues. V was cut by 4 bases and J by 7 bases, with 16 bases left in between. Germline V gene sequence: CDR1 LGHNT, CDR2 FRNRAP. The CDR3 loop reads CASGSSTGGIGYTF. In nucleotides, the CDR3 is TGTGCTAGTGGTTCGTCTACGGGGGGTATTGGCTACACCTTC.

Within the sample, this clonotype is medium-sized (0.01 to 0.1%). The CDR3 spells CATGARANQPQHF. The CDR3 DNA sequence: TGTGCCACCGGTGCGAGGGCGAATCAGCCCCAGCATTTT. This chain uses TRBV15 with TRBJ1-5; the D is unclear. The CDR3 covers 13 residues. Trimming removed 8 bases from V and 4 bases from J, with 12 bases in between. Germline values: CDR1 LNHNV, CDR2 YYDKDF (reference sequence).

The chain links TRBV11-3 to TRBJ1-2; TRBD1 aligns across 8 bases. Germline V CDR1 and CDR2: SGHNT, YENEEA. V dropped 1 base and J dropped 3; count of bases not matched to a gene: 7. The length of the CDR3 is 16 residues. The CDR3 sequence: CASSLVETGVDYGYTF. CDR3 bases: TGTGCCAGCAGCTTAGTTGAGACAGGGGTTGACTATGGCTACACCTTC.

The V gene is TRBV11-1, the J gene TRBJ2-2; no clear D. CDR1 is SGHAT, CDR2 FQDESV, per germline (reference sequence). This CDR3 spans 14 amino acids. V lost 7 bases, J lost 2 bases, and 11 bases lay in between. Here the CDR3 reads CASKNLLNTGELFF. The DNA for the CDR3 is TGTGCCAGCAAGAACTTATTAAACACCGGGGAGCTGTTTTTT.

This clonotype was detected a few times. This rearrangement joins TRBV15 to TRBJ2-6; 13 bases are a match to TRBD2. From germline, CDR1 is LNHNV and CDR2 YYDKDF (reference sequence). Trimming took 5 bases from V and 0 from J; bases not matched to a gene: 4. This CDR3 is built from 18 residues. Here the CDR3 reads CATSRRLAGGSGANVLTF. Here the CDR3 DNA reads TGTGCCACCAGCCGCCGACTAGCGGGAGGCTCTGGGGCCAACGTCCTGACTTTC.

This chain links TRBV14 with TRBJ1-1; D may be TRBD1 (6 bases). Trimming took 5 bases from V and 12 from J, leaving 19 bases between them. This CDR3 contains 13 residues. Germline CDR1 is SGHDN and CDR2 is FVKESK. The chain's CDR3 is CASSWGRSGGTFF. DNA of the CDR3: TGTGCCAGCAGCTGGGGACGCAGCGGGGGCACTTTCTTT.

This clonotype came up a few times. The chain joins TRBV30 to TRBJ1-1, with D unresolved. Deletions cut 4 bases from V and 1 base from J, with 13 bases between. Germline-derived CDR1 and CDR2 are GTSNPN and SVGIG (reference sequence). The length of the CDR3 is 14 residues. CDR3 region: CAWNPGEENTEAFF. The CDR3 coding sequence is TGTGCCTGGAATCCGGGAGAGGAGAACACTGAAGCTTTCTTT. The whole variable domain, remainder taken from reference TRBV30 and TRBJ1-1, is SQTIHQWPATLVQPVGSPLSLECTVEGTSNPNLYWYRQAAGRGLQLLFYSVGIGQISSEVPQNLSASRPQDRQFILSSKKLLLSDSGFYLCAWNPGEENTEAFFGQGTRLTVV.

This clonotype was detected only a few times. J is TRBJ2-3 and V is TRBV27; the D gene is possibly TRBD2 (6 bases). The V gene's germline CDR1 is MNHEY and CDR2 SMNVEV (reference sequence). The V end lost 7 bases, the J end lost 2 bases, and 16 bases lay between the germline ends. The CDR3 is 15 amino acids. CDR3 protein: CASTLEGADTDTQYF. The CDR3 DNA is TGTGCCAGCACCTTGGAGGGCGCGGACACAGATACGCAGTATTTT.

The chain carries TRBV6-2 or TRBV6-3 and TRBJ2-7; 10 bases match TRBD2. The CDR3 length is 15 residues. Germline-derived CDR1 and CDR2 are MNHEY and SVGEGT. Losses at the gene ends were 2 bases for V and 0 bases for J; bases not matched to a gene: 1. The chain's CDR3 is CASSYGTSVSYEQYF. The CDR3, as DNA: TGTGCCAGCAGTTACGGGACTAGCGTCTCCTACGAGCAGTACTTC.

This chain joins TRBV15 and TRBJ1-5, with D maybe TRBD1 (6 bases). V gave up 1 base and J gave up 7 bases, with 20 bases separating them. Germline-derived CDR1 and CDR2 are LNHNV and YYDKDF (reference sequence). This CDR3 spans 17 amino acids. For the CDR3, the DNA is TGTGCCACCAGCAGAGGGGGGGCTAGGGGCGGGTGGCAGCCCCAGCATTTT. It codes for CATSRGGARGGWQPQHF.

This clonotype occurred a few times. J is TRBJ2-5 and V is TRBV28; tentative D call: TRBD1 (6 bases). Germline V gene sequence: CDR1 MDHEN, CDR2 SYDVKM. The CDR3 length is 15 residues. V was cut by 4 bases and J by 0 bases, with 12 bases left in between. CDR3 nucleotide sequence: TGTGCCAGCAGTTCTCTAGGGGGATACCAAGAGACCCAGTACTTC. This gives the protein CASSSLGGYQETQYF.

This chain uses TRBV30 with TRBJ2-6, with a weak D call TRBD2 (7 bases). Trimming took 3 bases from V and 3 from J, leaving 9 bases between them. CDR1 is GTSNPN, CDR2 SVGIG, per germline (reference sequence). The CDR3 covers 14 residues. The CDR3 nucleotides read TGTGCCTGGAGCGGGGGGCTTGGGGCCAACGTCCTGACTTTC. Protein sequence: CAWSGGLGANVLTF. The full variable domain, in which reference TRBV30 and TRBJ2-6 provide the parts outside the CDR3, is SQTIHQWPATLVQPVGSPLSLECTVEGTSNPNLYWYRQAAGRGLQLLFYSVGIGQISSEVPQNLSASRPQDRQFILSSKKLLLSDSGFYLCAWSGGLGANVLTFGAGSRLTVL.

This clonotype has a handful of counts. This chain links TRBV7-6 with TRBJ2-7; the D gene is possibly TRBD1 (6 bases). Germline assignment: CDR1 SGHVS and CDR2 FNYEAQ. This CDR3 contains 18 residues. The V end was cut by 6 bases, the J end by 0 bases, with 24 bases between. Here the CDR3 DNA reads TGTGCCAGCAGTCCCCCATTTTTCAGGGGATCGAGCTCCTACGAGCAGTACTTC. This encodes CASSPPFFRGSSSYEQYF.

The table lists this clonotype with a few counts. The gene calls are TRBV19 and TRBJ1-1; the match to TRBD1 covers 8 bases. The CDR3 loop spans 15 amino acids. Germline V gives CDR1 LNHDA, CDR2 SQIVND (reference sequence). After removal of 4 bases from V and 1 base from J, the junction contained 5 bases not matched to a gene. This CDR3 is CASSSRQGTNTEAFF. CDR3 sequence (DNA): TGTGCCAGTAGTAGTAGACAGGGGACGAACACTGAAGCTTTCTTT.